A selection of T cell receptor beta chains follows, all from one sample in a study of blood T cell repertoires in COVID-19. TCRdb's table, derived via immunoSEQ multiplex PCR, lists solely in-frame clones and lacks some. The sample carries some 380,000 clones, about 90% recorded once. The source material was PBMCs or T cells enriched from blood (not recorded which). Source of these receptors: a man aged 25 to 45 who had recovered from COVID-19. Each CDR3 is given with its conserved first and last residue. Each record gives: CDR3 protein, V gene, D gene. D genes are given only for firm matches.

CDR3 protein: CASSRTGGEETQYF
V gene: TRBV5-5
D gene: TRBD1

CDR3 protein: CASTSFGLLEQFF
V gene: TRBV19
D gene: NA

CDR3 protein: CASSDRTVQHF
V gene: TRBV3-1/TRBV3-2
D gene: NA

CDR3 protein: CASSSPAGNTIYF
V gene: TRBV28
D gene: NA

CDR3 protein: CAISVGLYATGELFF
V gene: TRBV10-3
D gene: NA

CDR3 protein: CASSQEGWTSGGSYTGELFF
V gene: TRBV3-1/TRBV3-2
D gene: TRBD2

CDR3 protein: CASSQVQGADSPLHF
V gene: TRBV4-1
D gene: NA

CDR3 protein: CASSIGGSNQPQHF
V gene: TRBV19
D gene: NA

CDR3 protein: CASSQDIGGGLDADTQYF
V gene: TRBV4-3
D gene: TRBD2

CDR3 protein: CASSSTANYGYTF
V gene: TRBV7-3
D gene: NA

CDR3 protein: CASQTGGVQPQHF
V gene: TRBV6-5
D gene: TRBD1

CDR3 protein: CASRGGAETF
V gene: TRBV6-5
D gene: NA

CDR3 protein: CATSRGDRYEQYF
V gene: TRBV15
D gene: TRBD1

CDR3 protein: CASREDRGIGELFF
V gene: TRBV7-9
D gene: TRBD1

CDR3 protein: CASSLDRSLGVYGYTF
V gene: TRBV7-2
D gene: NA

CDR3 protein: CASSLAGQGKEKLFF
V gene: TRBV5-5
D gene: TRBD1

CDR3 protein: CASRNRDSYQPQHF
V gene: TRBV27
D gene: TRBD1

CDR3 protein: CASSTGTPMEGYTF
V gene: TRBV5-1
D gene: NA

CDR3 protein: CAIGDLGQGAETQYF
V gene: TRBV10-3
D gene: TRBD1

CDR3 protein: CASSYSGSYEQYF
V gene: TRBV6-5
D gene: NA

CDR3 protein: CASSLTGPMFNQPQHF
V gene: TRBV27
D gene: NA

CDR3 protein: CASSQDRGNYGYTF
V gene: TRBV4-3
D gene: NA

CDR3 protein: CASSLAGAPTNSPLHF
V gene: TRBV7-2
D gene: NA

CDR3 protein: CASSPSRDRRDSYEQYF
V gene: TRBV5-1
D gene: TRBD1

CDR3 protein: CASSPFKGPVSPLHF
V gene: TRBV23-1
D gene: NA

CDR3 protein: CASSKTGWFGQGLTSNQPQHF
V gene: TRBV21-1
D gene: NA

CDR3 protein: CASSEAGTGSQPQHF
V gene: TRBV6-1
D gene: TRBD1